The 7 T cell receptor beta chains below were found in one sample sequenced in a study of Graves' ophthalmopathy and Graves' hyperthyroidism. Amplified material comprised TCR beta CDR3 regions derived from RNA transcripts. HTBI primers were used in a first-round RT-PCR, which preceded a second-round multiplex PCR. TCRdb redid the calling of the multiplex PCR reads with MiXCR, one entry per CDR3 protein. The repertoire holds a few hundred thousand distinct CDR3 sequences, with roughly 15% as singletons. The sample taken for sequencing was peripheral blood. These receptors were obtained from an adult woman with stable Graves' hyperthyroidism.

As to this clonotype: A read error may be the cause here, since a much bigger clone is one base away. The chain recombines TRBV27 with TRBJ1-3, with D perhaps matching TRBD1 (6 bases). Germline V gene lookup returns CDR1 MNHEY and CDR2 SMNVEV (reference sequence). This CDR3 is 14 amino acids long. CDR3 DNA: TGTGCCTGCAGCGGGGGCCACTCTGGAAACACCATATATTTT. Its translation: CACSGGHSGNTIYF.

This clonotype was counted ten times or more. The chain has TRBV6-2 or TRBV6-3 and TRBJ2-7; D is ambiguous. V was shortened by 9 bases and J by 3 bases, with 9 bases between the two germline ends. Germline CDR1 and CDR2: MNHEY and SVGEGT. The CDR3 totals 11 residues. The CDR3 loop is CASTSRYEQYF. The CDR3 coding sequence is TGTGCCAGTACCAGCCGCTACGAGCAGTACTTC.

This clonotype was detected many times. This chain links TRBV6-1 with TRBJ1-1; possibly TRBD1 for D (5 bases). The CDR3 contains 15 residues. V gave up 6 bases and J gave up 3 bases, with 17 bases separating them. CDR1 and CDR2 (germline): MNHNS, SASEGT. CDR3 DNA: TGTGCCAGCAGCAAACTAGTCCGGGGGGACACTGAAGCTTTCTTT. Its protein product is CASSKLVRGDTEAFF.

This clonotype was picked up many times. The V call is TRBV28, the J call TRBJ2-7; the D call may be TRBD1 or TRBD2 (5 bases each). CDR1 is MDHEN, CDR2 SYDVKM, per germline. V was shortened by 10 bases and J by 7 bases, with 23 bases between the two germline ends. The CDR3 has 14 residues. The CDR3 DNA sequence: TGTGCCACCGGGGCATACATGGGGTCGTATGAGCAGTACTTC. Translated: CATGAYMGSYEQYF.

The V and J genes are TRBV4-2 and TRBJ1-6; 12 bases map to TRBD1. The CDR3 length is 20 residues. J was trimmed by 1 base and V by 4 bases; bases with no gene match: 11. The germline V gene has CDR1 LGHNA and CDR2 YNFKEQ. CDR3 in amino acids: CASSRGGQGARWSYNSPLHF. The CDR3, as DNA: TGTGCCAGCAGCCGCGGGGGACAGGGGGCGCGGTGGTCCTATAATTCACCCCTCCACTTT.

The V and J genes are TRBV12-3 or TRBV12-4 and TRBJ2-7; 8 bases fit TRBD1. The CDR3 covers 12 residues. With V trimmed by 5 bases and J by 6 bases, 3 bases remained unmatched. CDR3 sequence reads: CASSLGQGEQYF. CDR3 bases: TGTGCCAGCAGTCTAGGACAGGGCGAGCAGTACTTC.

This clonotype was recorded a few times. This chain uses TRBV28 with TRBJ1-1; unclear D gene. There are 12 residues in the CDR3. Germline V lookup: CDR1 MDHEN, CDR2 SYDVKM. Deletions cut 6 bases from V and 8 bases from J, with 13 bases between. As DNA, the CDR3 is TGTGCCAGCAGAGATTTTAAACCAGAAGCTTTCTTT. Its translation: CASRDFKPEAFF.